The entry that follows covers one T cell receptor beta chain sequence. Its target is unknown. This sample's treatment: 10-day PBMC culture with coronavirus spike peptide pools or control peptides (ViraFEST assay). Using peptide pools, antigen-specific T cells were expanded in ViraFEST before TCRs were sequenced. PCR tests turned positive between March and December 2020, before US Alpha, Beta and Delta variants. Investigators isolated CD4+ T cells by negative selection after roughly 10 days of culture. This specimen comes from a study of vaccination and CD4 T cells after COVID-19. Study-level background: Control cultures were supplied with a CEFX pool, an HIV-1 Nef pool, or no peptide at all.

Once obtained from cultured CD4+ T cells, the DNA was sequenced using the Oncomine TCR Beta short-read assay. One entry per CDR3 protein results from TCRdb running MiXCR on the PCR reads. Among 7,000 to 9,000 distinct CDR3 sequences listed, around 60% were seen once. V lost 1 base and J 3 bases, leaving 4 bases between the germline ends. Germline V CDR1 and CDR2: SEHNR, FQNEAQ (reference sequence). The length of the CDR3 is 13 residues. The TCR was taken from a human donor with COVID-19. The chain is built from TRBV7-9 and TRBJ1-3; D is undetermined. This sample comprised cultured CD4+ T cells from blood, obtained after SARS-CoV-2 vaccination. CDR3 protein: CASSLGVGNTIYF. The CDR3 region has the DNA TGTGCCAGCAGCTTAGGTGTTGGAAACACCATATATTTT.